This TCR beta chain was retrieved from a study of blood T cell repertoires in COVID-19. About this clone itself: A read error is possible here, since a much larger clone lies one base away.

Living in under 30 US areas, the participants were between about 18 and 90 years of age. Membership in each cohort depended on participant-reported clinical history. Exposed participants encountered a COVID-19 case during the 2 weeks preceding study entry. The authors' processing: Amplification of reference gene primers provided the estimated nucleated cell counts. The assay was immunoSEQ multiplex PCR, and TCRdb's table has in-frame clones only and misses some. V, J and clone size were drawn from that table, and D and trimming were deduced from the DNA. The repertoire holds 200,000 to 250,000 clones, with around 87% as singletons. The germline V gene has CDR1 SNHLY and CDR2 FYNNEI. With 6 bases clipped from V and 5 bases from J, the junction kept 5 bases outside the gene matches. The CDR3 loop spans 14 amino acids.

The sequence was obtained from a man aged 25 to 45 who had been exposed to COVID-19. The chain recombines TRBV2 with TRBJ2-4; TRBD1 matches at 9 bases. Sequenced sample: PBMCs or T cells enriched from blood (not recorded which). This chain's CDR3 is CASSEQGAENIQYF. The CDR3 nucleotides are TGTGCCAGCAGCGAACAGGGGGCCGAAAACATTCAGTACTTC. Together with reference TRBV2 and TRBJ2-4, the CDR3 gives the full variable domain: EPEVTQTPSHQVTQMGQEVILRCVPISNHLYFYWYRQILGQKVEFLVSFYNNEISEKSEIFDDQFSVERPDGSNFTLKIRSTKLEDSAMYFCASSEQGAENIQYFGAGTRLSVL.